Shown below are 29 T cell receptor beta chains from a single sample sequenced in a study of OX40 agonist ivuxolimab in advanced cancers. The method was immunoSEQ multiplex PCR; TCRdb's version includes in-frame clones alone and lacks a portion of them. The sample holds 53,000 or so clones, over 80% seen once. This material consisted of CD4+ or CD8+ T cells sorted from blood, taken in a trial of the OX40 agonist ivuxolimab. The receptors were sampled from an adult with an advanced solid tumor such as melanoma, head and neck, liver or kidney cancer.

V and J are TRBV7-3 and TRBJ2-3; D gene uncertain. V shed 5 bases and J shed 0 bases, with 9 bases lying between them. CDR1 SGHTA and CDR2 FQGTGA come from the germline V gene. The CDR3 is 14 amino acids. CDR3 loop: CASSQVASTDTQYF. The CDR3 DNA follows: TGTGCCAGCAGCCAAGTAGCTAGCACAGATACGCAGTATTTT.

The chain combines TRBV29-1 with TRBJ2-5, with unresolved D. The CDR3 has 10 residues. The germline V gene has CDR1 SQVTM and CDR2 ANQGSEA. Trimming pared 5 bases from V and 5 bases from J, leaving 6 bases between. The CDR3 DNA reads TGCAGCGTTTTTGTGGAGACCCAGTACTTC. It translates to CSVFVETQYF.

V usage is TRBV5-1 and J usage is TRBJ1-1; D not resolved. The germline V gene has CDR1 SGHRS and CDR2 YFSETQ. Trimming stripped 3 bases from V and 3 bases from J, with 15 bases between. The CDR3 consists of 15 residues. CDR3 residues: CASSSGPGWDTEAFF. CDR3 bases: TGCGCCAGCAGCTCAGGCCCAGGATGGGACACTGAAGCTTTCTTT.

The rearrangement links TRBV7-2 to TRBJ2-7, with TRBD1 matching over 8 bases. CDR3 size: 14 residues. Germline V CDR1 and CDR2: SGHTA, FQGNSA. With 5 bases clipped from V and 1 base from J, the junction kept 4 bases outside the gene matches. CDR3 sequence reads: CASSRDRGSYEQYF. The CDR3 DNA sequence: TGTGCCAGCAGCCGAGACAGGGGTTCCTACGAGCAGTACTTC.

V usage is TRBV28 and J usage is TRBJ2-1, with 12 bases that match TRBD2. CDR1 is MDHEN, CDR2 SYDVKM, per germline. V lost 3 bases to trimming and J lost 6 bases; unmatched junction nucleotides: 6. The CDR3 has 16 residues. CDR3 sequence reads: CASSFPLAGGRNEQFF. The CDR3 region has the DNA TGTGCCAGCAGTTTTCCCCTAGCGGGAGGGCGCAATGAGCAGTTCTTC.

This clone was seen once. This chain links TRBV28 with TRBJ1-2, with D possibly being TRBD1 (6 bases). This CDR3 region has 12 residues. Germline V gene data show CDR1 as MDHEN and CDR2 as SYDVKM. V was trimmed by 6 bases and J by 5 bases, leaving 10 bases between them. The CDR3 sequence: CASRHTGYGYTF. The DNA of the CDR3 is TGTGCCAGCAGACATACAGGGTATGGCTACACCTTC.

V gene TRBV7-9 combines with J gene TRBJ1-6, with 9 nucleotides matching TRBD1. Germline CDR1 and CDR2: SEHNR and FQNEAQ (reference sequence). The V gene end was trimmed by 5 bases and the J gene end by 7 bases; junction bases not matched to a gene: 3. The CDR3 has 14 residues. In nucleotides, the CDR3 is TGTGCCAGCAGCCTCGGGACAGGGAATTCACCCCTCCACTTT. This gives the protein CASSLGTGNSPLHF.

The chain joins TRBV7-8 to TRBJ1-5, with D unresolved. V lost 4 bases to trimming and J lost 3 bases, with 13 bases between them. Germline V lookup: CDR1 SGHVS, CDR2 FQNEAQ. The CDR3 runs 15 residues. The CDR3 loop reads CASSSDVGNNQPQHF. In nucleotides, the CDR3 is TGTGCCAGCAGCTCTGACGTGGGAAACAATCAGCCCCAGCATTTT.

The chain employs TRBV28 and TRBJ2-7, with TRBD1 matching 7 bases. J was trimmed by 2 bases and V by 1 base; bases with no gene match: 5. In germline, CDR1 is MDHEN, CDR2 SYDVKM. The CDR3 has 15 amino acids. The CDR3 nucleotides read TGTGCCAGCAGTTTATATCGACAGGGAACCTACGAGCAGTACTTC. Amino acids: CASSLYRQGTYEQYF.

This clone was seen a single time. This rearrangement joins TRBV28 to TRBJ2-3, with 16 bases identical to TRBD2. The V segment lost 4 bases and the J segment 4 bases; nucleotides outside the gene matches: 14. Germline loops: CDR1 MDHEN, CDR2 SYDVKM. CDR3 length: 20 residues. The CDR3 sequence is CASSYSRGTSGRAVADTQYF. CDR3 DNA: TGTGCCAGCAGTTATTCCCGTGGGACTAGCGGGAGGGCGGTGGCAGATACGCAGTATTTT.

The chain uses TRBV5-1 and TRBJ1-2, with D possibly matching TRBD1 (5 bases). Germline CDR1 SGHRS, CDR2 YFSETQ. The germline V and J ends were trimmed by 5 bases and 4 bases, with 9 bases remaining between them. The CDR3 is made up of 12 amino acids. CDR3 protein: CASRTDTYGYTF. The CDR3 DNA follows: TGCGCCAGCAGGACGGACACCTATGGCTACACCTTC.

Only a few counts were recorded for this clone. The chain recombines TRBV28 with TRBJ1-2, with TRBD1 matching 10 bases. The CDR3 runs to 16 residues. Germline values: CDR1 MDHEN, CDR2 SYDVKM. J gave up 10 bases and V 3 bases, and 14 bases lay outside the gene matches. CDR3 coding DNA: TGTGCCAGCAGTTTGGAAGATTGGACAGGGGGTCGAGACTACACCTTC. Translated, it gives CASSLEDWTGGRDYTF.

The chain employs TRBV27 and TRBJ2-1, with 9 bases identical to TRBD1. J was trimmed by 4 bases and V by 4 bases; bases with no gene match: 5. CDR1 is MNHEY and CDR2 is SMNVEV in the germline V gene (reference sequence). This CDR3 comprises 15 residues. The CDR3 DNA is TGTGCCAGCAGTTCGGACAGGGGCCCATACAATGAGCAGTTCTTC. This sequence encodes CASSSDRGPYNEQFF.

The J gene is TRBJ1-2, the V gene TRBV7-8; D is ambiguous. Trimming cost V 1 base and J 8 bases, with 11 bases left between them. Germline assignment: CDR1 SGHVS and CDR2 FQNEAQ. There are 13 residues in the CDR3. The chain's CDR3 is CASSLEQSEGYTF. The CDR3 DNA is TGTGCCAGCAGCTTAGAGCAGTCGGAGGGCTACACCTTC.

The CDR3 region has the DNA TGTGCCAGTACCTCGAAGGGGGGTAATGAGCAGTTCTTC. This encodes CASTSKGGNEQFF. The rearrangement joins TRBV19 to TRBJ2-1, with D possibly being TRBD1 or TRBD2 (6 bases each). Germline loops: CDR1 LNHDA, CDR2 SQIVND (reference sequence). V lost 7 bases and J 7 bases, leaving 14 bases between the germline ends. This CDR3 contains 13 residues.

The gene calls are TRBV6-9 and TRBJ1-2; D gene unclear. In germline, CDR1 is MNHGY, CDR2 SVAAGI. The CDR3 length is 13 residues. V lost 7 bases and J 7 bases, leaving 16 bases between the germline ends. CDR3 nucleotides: TGTGCCAGCACCCTCGACCGCCCCGGTGGCTACACCTTC. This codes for CASTLDRPGGYTF.

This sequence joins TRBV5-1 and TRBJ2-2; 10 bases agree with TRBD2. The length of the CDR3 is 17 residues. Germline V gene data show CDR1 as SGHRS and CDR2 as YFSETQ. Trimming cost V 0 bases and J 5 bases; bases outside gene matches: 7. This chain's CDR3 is CASSLGSSGSGTGELFF. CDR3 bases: TGCGCCAGCAGCTTGGGGTCTAGCGGGAGCGGGACCGGGGAGCTGTTTTTT.

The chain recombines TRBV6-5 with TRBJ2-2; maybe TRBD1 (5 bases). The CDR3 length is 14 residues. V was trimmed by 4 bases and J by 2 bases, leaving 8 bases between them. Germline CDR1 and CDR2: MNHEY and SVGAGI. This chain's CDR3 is CASSFDRNTGELFF. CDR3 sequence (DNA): TGTGCCAGCAGTTTCGACAGAAACACCGGGGAGCTGTTTTTT.

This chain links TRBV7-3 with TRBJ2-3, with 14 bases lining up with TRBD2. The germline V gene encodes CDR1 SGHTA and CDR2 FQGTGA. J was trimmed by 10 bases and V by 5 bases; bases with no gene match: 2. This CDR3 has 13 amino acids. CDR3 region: CASSKTSGGAQYF. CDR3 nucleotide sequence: TGTGCCAGCAGCAAGACTAGCGGGGGGGCGCAGTATTTT.

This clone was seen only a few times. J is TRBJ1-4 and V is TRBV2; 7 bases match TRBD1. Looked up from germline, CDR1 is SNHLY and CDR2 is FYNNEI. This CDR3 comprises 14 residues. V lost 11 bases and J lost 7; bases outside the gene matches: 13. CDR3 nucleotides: TGTGCCGGGGGCCAAACAGGGGAAGGTGAAAAACTGTTTTTT. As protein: CAGGQTGEGEKLFF.

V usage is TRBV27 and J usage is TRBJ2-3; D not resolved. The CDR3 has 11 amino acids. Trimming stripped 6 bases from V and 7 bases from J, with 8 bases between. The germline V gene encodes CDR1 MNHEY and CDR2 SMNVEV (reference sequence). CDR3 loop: CASSYGNTQYF. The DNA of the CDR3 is TGTGCCAGCAGCTACGGAAATACGCAGTATTTT.

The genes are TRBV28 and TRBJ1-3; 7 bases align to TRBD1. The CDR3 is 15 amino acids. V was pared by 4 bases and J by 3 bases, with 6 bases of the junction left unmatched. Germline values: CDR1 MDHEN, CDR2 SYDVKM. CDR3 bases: TGTGCCAGCAGTTCGAGCAGGGGGTTTGGAAACACCATATATTTT. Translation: CASSSSRGFGNTIYF.

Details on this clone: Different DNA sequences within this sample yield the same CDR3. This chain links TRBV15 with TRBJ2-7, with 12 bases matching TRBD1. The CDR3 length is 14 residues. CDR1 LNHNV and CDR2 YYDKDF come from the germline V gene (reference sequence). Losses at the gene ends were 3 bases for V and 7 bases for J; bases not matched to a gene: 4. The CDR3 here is CATSRGQGAGEQYF. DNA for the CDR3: TGTGCCACCAGCAGGGGACAGGGGGCGGGGGAGCAGTACTTC.

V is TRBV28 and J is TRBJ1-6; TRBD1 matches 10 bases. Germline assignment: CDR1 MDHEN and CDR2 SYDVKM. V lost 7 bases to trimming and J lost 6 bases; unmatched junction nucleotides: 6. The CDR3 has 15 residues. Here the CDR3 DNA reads TGTGCCAGCACTCCCGGACAGGGGGGTAATTCACCCCTCCACTTT. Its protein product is CASTPGQGGNSPLHF.

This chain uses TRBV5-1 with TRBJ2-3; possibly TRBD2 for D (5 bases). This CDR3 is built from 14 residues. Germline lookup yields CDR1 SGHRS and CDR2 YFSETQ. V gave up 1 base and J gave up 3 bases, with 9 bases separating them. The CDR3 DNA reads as TGCGCCAGCAGCTTGTTGGACTCGACAGATACGCAGTATTTT. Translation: CASSLLDSTDTQYF.

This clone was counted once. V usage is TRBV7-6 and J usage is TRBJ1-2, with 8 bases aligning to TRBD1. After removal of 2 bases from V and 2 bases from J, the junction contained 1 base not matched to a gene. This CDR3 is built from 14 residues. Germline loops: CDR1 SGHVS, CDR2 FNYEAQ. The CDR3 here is CASSLNRGNYGYTF. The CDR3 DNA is TGTGCCAGCAGCTTAAACAGGGGGAACTATGGCTACACCTTC.

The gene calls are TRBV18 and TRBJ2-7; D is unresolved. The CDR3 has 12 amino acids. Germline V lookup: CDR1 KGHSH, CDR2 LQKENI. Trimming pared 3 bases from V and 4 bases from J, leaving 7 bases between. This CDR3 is CASSPARYEQYF. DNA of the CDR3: TGTGCCAGCTCACCGGCCCGTTACGAGCAGTACTTC.

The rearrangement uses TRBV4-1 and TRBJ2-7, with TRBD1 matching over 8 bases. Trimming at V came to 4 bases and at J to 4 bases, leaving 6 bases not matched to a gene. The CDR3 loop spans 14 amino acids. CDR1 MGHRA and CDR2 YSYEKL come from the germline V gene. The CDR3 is CASSRGTGQYEQYF. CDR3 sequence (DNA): TGCGCCAGCAGCCGAGGGACAGGTCAATACGAGCAGTACTTC.

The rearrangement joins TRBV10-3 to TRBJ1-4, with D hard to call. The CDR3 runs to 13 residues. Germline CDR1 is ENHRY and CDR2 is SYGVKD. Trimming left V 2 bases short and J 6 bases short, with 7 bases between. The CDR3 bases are TGTGCCATCAGTGAGGGGGTCGATGAAAAACTGTTTTTT. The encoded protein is CAISEGVDEKLFF.